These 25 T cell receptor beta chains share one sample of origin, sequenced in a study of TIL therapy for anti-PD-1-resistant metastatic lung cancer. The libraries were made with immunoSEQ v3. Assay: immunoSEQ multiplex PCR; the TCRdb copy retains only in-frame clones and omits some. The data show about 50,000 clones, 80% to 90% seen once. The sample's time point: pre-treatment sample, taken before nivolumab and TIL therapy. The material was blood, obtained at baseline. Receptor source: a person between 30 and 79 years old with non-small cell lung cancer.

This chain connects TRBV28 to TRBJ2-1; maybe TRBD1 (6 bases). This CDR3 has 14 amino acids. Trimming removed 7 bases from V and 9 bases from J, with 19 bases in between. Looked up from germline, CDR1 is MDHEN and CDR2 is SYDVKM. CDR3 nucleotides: TGTGCCAGCAAACTACATGGACAGATTCGTGAGCAGTTCTTC. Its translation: CASKLHGQIREQFF.

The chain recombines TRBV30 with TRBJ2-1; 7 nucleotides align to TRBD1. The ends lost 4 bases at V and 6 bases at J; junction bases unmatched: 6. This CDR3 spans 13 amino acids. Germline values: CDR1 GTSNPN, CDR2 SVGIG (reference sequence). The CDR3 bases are TGTGCCTGGAAAAGACAGGGAACCAATGAGCAGTTCTTC. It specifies CAWKRQGTNEQFF.

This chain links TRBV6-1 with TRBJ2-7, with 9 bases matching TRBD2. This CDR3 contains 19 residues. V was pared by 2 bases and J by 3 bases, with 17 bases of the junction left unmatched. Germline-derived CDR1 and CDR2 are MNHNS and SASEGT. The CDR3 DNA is TGTGCCAGCAGTGAACCCCTTTCCTTTGGGCGGGGGGGCGTCTACGAGCAGTACTTC. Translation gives CASSEPLSFGRGGVYEQYF.

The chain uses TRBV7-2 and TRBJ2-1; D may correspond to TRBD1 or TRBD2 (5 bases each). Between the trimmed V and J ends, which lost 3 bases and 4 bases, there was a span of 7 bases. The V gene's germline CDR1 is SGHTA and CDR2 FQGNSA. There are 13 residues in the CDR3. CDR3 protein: CASSFGGYNEQFF. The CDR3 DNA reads TGTGCCAGCAGCTTTGGGGGATACAATGAGCAGTTCTTC.

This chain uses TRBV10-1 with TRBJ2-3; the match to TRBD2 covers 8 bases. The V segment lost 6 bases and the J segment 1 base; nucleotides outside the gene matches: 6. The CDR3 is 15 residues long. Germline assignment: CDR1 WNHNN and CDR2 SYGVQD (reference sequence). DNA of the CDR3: TGCGCCAGCAGGGAGACTAGCGACTGCACAGATACGCAGTATTTT. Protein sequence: CASRETSDCTDTQYF.

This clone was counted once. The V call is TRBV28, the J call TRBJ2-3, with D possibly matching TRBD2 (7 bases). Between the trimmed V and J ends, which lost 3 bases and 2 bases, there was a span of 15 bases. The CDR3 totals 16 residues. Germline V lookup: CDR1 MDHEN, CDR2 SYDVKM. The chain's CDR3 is CASSFWGGGITDTQYF. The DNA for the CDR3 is TGTGCCAGCAGTTTTTGGGGAGGGGGTATCACAGATACGCAGTATTTT.

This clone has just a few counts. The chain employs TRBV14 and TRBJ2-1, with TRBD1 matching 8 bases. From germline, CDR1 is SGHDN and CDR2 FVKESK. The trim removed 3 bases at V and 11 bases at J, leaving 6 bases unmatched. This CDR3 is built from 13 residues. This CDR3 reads CASSQSPGGKQFF. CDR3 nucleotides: TGTGCCAGCAGCCAGTCTCCAGGGGGCAAGCAGTTCTTC.

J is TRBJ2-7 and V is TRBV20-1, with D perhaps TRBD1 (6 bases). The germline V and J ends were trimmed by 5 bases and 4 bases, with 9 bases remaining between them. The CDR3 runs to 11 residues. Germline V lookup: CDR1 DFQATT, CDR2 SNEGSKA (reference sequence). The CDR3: CSAYREYEQYF. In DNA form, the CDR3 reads TGCAGTGCTTACAGGGAGTACGAGCAGTACTTC.

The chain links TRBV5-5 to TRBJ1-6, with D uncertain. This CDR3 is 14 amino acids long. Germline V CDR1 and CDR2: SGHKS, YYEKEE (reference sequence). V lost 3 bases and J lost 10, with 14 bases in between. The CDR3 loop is CASSSSWVSSPLHF. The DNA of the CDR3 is TGTGCCAGCAGCTCCAGTTGGGTTAGCTCACCCCTCCACTTT.

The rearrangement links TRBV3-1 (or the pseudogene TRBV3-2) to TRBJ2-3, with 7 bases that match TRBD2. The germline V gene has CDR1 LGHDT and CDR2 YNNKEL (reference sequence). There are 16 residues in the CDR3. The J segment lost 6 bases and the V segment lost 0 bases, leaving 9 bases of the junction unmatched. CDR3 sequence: CASSQDLGGGRDTQYF. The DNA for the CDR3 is TGTGCCAGCAGCCAAGATCTTGGCGGGGGTAGGGATACGCAGTATTTT.

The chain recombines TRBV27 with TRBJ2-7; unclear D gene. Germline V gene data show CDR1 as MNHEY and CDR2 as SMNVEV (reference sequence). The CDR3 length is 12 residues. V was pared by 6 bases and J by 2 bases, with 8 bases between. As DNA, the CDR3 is TGTGCCAGCAGGAACAACCCCTACGAGCAGTACTTC. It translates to CASRNNPYEQYF.

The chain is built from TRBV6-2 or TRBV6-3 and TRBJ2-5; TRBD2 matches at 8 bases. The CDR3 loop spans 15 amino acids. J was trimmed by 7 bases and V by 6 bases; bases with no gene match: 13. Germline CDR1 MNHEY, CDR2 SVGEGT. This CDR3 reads CASSLRSSGSLTQYF. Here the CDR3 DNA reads TGTGCCAGCAGCCTTCGCTCTAGCGGGTCCCTGACCCAGTACTTC.

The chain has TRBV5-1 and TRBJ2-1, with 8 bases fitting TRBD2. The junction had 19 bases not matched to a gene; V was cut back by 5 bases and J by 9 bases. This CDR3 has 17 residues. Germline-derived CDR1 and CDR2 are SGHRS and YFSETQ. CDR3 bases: TGCGCCAGCAGAATCACTAGCGGCCCGTCCCGAGCAGCTGAGCAGTTCTTC. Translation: CASRITSGPSRAAEQFF.

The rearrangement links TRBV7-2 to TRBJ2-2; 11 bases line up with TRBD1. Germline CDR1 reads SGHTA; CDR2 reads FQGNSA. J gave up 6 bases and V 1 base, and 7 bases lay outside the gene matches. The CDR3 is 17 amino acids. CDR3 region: CASSLGPRDRGAGELFF. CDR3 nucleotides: TGTGCCAGCAGCTTAGGCCCCCGGGACAGGGGGGCCGGGGAGCTGTTTTTT.

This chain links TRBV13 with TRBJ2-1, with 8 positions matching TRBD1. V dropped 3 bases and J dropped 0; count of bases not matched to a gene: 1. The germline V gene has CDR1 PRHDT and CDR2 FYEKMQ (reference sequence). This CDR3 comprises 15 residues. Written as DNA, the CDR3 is TGTGCCAGCAGCTTTACAGGGGGCTCCTACAATGAGCAGTTCTTC. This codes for CASSFTGGSYNEQFF.

CDR3 sequence (DNA): TGTGCCAGCAGTTCCGGACAGGGTGCGAACACTGAAGCTTTCTTT. Its translation is CASSSGQGANTEAFF. The chain joins TRBV6-6 to TRBJ1-1; the match to TRBD1 covers 8 bases. This CDR3 has 15 residues. V dropped 4 bases and J dropped 1; count of bases not matched to a gene: 5. Per germline, CDR1 MNHNY and CDR2 SVGAGI (reference sequence).

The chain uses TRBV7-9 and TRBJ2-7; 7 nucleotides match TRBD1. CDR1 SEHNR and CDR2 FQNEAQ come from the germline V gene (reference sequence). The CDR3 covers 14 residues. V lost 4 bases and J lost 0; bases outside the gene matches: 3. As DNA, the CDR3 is TGTGCCAGCAGCTCGACAGGGAACTCCTACGAGCAGTACTTC. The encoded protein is CASSSTGNSYEQYF.

CDR3 in DNA: TGTGCCAGTAGTATAGGCCGTGCGGGCAGGAGCTATGGCTACACCTTC. Translation gives CASSIGRAGRSYGYTF. This chain connects TRBV19 to TRBJ1-2, with D unclear. The CDR3 is 16 residues long. V was clipped by 1 base and J by 4 bases, with 16 bases between them. The germline gives CDR1 LNHDA, CDR2 SQIVND (reference sequence).

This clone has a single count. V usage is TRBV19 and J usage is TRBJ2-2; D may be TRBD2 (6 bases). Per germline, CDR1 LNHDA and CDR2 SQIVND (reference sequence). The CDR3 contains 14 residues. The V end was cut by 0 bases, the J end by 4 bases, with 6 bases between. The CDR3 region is CASSIEEGTGELFF. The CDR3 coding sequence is TGTGCCAGTAGTATAGAGGAGGGCACCGGGGAGCTGTTTTTT.

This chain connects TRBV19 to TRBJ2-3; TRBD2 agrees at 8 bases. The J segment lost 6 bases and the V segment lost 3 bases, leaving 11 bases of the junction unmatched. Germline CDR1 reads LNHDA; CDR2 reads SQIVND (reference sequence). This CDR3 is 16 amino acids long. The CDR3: CASSISGQSGGDTQYF. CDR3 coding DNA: TGTGCCAGTAGTATCAGTGGTCAGTCGGGGGGGGATACGCAGTATTTT.

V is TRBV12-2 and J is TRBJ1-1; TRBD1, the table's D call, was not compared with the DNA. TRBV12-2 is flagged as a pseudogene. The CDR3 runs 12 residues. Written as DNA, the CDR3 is TGTGCAAGTCGAGGGGGAAACACTGAAGCTTTCTTT. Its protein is CASRGGNTEAFF.

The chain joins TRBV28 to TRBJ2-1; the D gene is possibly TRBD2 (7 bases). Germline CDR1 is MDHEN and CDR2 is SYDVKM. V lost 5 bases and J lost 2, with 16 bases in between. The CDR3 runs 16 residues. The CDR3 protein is CASSPTDSGAYNEQFF. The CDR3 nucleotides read TGTGCCAGCAGTCCCACGGACAGCGGGGCCTACAATGAGCAGTTCTTC.

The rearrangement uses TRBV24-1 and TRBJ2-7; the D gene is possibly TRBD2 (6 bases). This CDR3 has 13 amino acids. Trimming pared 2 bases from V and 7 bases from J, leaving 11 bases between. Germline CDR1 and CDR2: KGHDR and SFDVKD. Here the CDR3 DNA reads TGTGCCACCAGTGATTCCCCCCGGGGGGAGCAGTACTTC. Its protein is CATSDSPRGEQYF.

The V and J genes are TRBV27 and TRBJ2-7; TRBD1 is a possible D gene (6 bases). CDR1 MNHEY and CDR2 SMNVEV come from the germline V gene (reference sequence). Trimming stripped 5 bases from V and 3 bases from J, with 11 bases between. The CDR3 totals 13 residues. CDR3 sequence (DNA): TGTGCCAGCAGTCTACGACAGGACTACGAGCAGTACTTC. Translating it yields CASSLRQDYEQYF.

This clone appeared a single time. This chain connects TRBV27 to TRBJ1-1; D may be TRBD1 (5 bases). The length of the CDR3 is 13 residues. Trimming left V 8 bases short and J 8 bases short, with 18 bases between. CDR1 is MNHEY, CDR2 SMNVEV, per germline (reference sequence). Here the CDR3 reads CASATPGTFEAFF. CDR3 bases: TGTGCCAGCGCAACACCCGGGACCTTCGAAGCTTTCTTT.